The clone carrying this T cell receptor beta chain was seen more than once but under ten times. The CDR3 covers 15 residues. Germline V gene data show CDR1 as LGHNA and CDR2 as YNFKEQ. It was with 60 Vbeta and 13 Jbeta primers that the PCR ran. TCRdb keeps only in-frame clones here, not all; method: immunoSEQ multiplex PCR. This sample has under 150,000 clones, with 70% to 80% found just once. This specimen comes from a study of cytomegalovirus exposure and HLA in healthy donors. Specimen: PBMCs. This chain connects TRBV4-2 to TRBJ2-5, with 12 bases matching TRBD2. Gene TRBJ2-7 matches the end of the DNA better, so the J call may be wrong. The receptor was derived from a male donor in good health and CMV-seronegative. CDR3 protein: CASSPLLAGGDEQYF. The CDR3, as DNA: TGTGCCAGCAGCCCGTTACTAGCGGGGGGCGACGAGCAGTACTTC.